The 20 T cell receptor beta chains below all came from one sample that was sequenced in a study of identical twins. TCRdb passed the 5' RACE reads through MiXCR, listing each CDR3 protein once. The sample holds under 350,000 distinct CDR3 sequences, around 9.7% seen once. This sample was shared with a second study, whose subject was yellow fever vaccine responses in identical twins.

Sequencing was performed on CD8+ T cells sorted from blood. The receptor set was obtained from a woman between 18 and 29 years old in good health.

This clonotype was detected only a few times. The V call is TRBV6-5, the J call TRBJ1-5; no reliable D call. Trimming took 3 bases from V and 6 from J, leaving 9 bases between them. Germline V CDR1 and CDR2: MNHEY, SVGAGI. CDR3 length equals 13 residues. The CDR3 nucleotides read TGTGCCAGCAGTTATTTCGCCGGTCAGCCCCAGCATTTT. Protein product: CASSYFAGQPQHF.

The V gene is TRBV4-3, the J gene TRBJ2-7; TRBD1 might be the D (6 bases). Germline V gene sequence: CDR1 LGHNA, CDR2 YSLEER. The CDR3 is 16 residues long. V lost 0 bases and J lost 4, with 16 bases in between. CDR3 nucleotide sequence: TGCGCCAGCAGCCAAGAAACAGGGTATGCCTATTACGAGCAGTACTTC. Translation: CASSQETGYAYYEQYF.

This clonotype has at least ten counts. The genes are TRBV7-9 and TRBJ2-1; 8 bases align to TRBD2. The trim removed 2 bases at V and 10 bases at J, leaving 7 bases unmatched. Germline values: CDR1 SEHNR, CDR2 FQNEAQ (reference sequence). CDR3 length: 14 residues. The CDR3 spells CASSLTGGPGEQFF. Written as DNA, the CDR3 is TGTGCCAGCAGCTTAACGGGGGGGCCTGGGGAGCAGTTCTTC.

This clonotype was seen only a few times. This CDR3 is CASSLFGPQETQYF. The CDR3 coding sequence is TGCGCCAGCAGCCTGTTCGGGCCTCAAGAGACCCAGTACTTC. The rearrangement joins TRBV5-1 to TRBJ2-5; D remains ambiguous. This CDR3 is built from 14 residues. Trimming pared 4 bases from V and 2 bases from J, leaving 12 bases between. Germline-derived CDR1 and CDR2 are SGHRS and YFSETQ.

The V gene is TRBV9, the J gene TRBJ2-3; TRBD2 agrees at 13 bases. This CDR3 has 18 residues. V dropped 0 bases and J dropped 3; count of bases not matched to a gene: 7. Germline V CDR1 and CDR2: SGDLS, YYNGEE. CDR3 in amino acids: CASSVEGTSGGATDTQYF. The CDR3 DNA follows: TGTGCCAGCAGCGTAGAAGGAACTAGCGGGGGGGCGACAGATACGCAGTATTTT. The variable domain in full, completed from reference TRBV9 and TRBJ2-3, reads DSGVTQTPKHLITATGQRVTLRCSPRSGDLSVYWYQQSLDQGLQFLIQYYNGEERAKGNILERFSAQQFPDLHSELNLSSLELGDSALYFCASSVEGTSGGATDTQYFGPGTRLTVL.

This clonotype was seen at least ten times. The V call is TRBV28, the J call TRBJ2-3; TRBD1 matches 9 bases. V was clipped by 8 bases and J by 4 bases; unmatched bases: 13. Germline V gene data show CDR1 as MDHEN and CDR2 as SYDVKM. The CDR3 has 16 amino acids. The CDR3 coding sequence is TGTGCCAGCCACCAGCCGGGACAGGGTTTGGCAGATACGCAGTATTTT. It yields the protein CASHQPGQGLADTQYF. The variable domain in full, with the rest retrieved from reference TRBV28 and TRBJ2-3, is DVKVTQSSRYLVKRTGEKVFLECVQDMDHENMFWYRQDPGLGLRLIYFSYDVKMKEKGDIPEGYSVSREKKERFSLILESASTNQTSMYLCASHQPGQGLADTQYFGPGTRLTVL.

This clonotype was found many times. Here the CDR3 reads CASSPSPAGDGSGELFF. CDR3 nucleotide sequence: TGTGCCAGCAGCCCTTCTCCGGCAGGGGACGGTTCCGGGGAGCTGTTTTTT. The rearrangement joins TRBV7-6 to TRBJ2-2, with a weak D call TRBD1 (6 bases). Trimming removed 5 bases at V and 6 bases at J, with 22 bases between. The CDR3 has 17 amino acids. Germline CDR1 and CDR2: SGHVS and FNYEAQ.

This clonotype has ten or more counts. The rearrangement joins TRBV28 to TRBJ1-6, with D perhaps TRBD1 (5 bases). Germline V CDR1 and CDR2: MDHEN, SYDVKM. Trimming took off 0 bases at V and 7 bases at J, with 7 bases between the two ends. The CDR3 contains 14 residues. The CDR3 DNA sequence: TGTGCCAGCAGTTTATGGACAGAAAATTCACCCCTCCACTTT. Encoded protein: CASSLWTENSPLHF.

This clonotype was seen many times. This rearrangement joins TRBV29-1 to TRBJ2-2; a possible D gene is TRBD1 (6 bases). The V end was cut by 5 bases, the J end by 4 bases, with 11 bases between. Germline lookup yields CDR1 SQVTM and CDR2 ANQGSEA. The CDR3 covers 13 residues. The CDR3 DNA follows: TGCAGCGTTCGGGACACCCTCACCGGGGAGCTGTTTTTT. Its translation: CSVRDTLTGELFF.

This clonotype has ten or more counts. The chain uses TRBV10-1 and TRBJ2-2, with TRBD2 matching over 13 bases. After removal of 2 bases from V and 2 bases from J, the junction contained 5 bases not matched to a gene. The germline V gene encodes CDR1 WNHNN and CDR2 SYGVQD (reference sequence). The CDR3 has 18 residues. The CDR3 here is CASSEGTSGIVNTGELFF. CDR3 DNA: TGCGCCAGCAGTGAGGGGACTAGCGGGATAGTAAACACCGGGGAGCTGTTTTTT.

This clonotype was picked up a small number of times. The chain links TRBV10-3 to TRBJ2-1; TRBD1 aligns across 8 bases. The germline gives CDR1 ENHRY, CDR2 SYGVKD. V shed 3 bases, J shed 2 bases, and the junction held 6 bases outside the gene matches. This CDR3 is built from 16 residues. The CDR3 reads CAISDPDRVAYNEQFF. CDR3 coding DNA: TGTGCCATCAGTGACCCGGACAGGGTAGCCTACAATGAGCAGTTCTTC.

This clonotype was seen ten or more times. This chain joins TRBV12-3 or TRBV12-4 and TRBJ2-5; perhaps TRBD2 as D (6 bases). The CDR3 runs 15 residues. V gave up 6 bases and J gave up 5 bases, with 19 bases separating them. The CDR3 loop is CASSRDSSAWETQYF. The CDR3 coding sequence is TGTGCCAGCAGCAGGGACTCCTCGGCATGGGAGACCCAGTACTTC.

This clonotype has a count of ten or more. The J gene is TRBJ2-2, the V gene TRBV9; possible D gene TRBD1, 6 bases. The ends were cut back, 0 bases at V and 5 bases at J, with 17 bases in the middle. This CDR3 region has 17 residues. Germline V gene data show CDR1 as SGDLS and CDR2 as YYNGEE. The CDR3 DNA is TGTGCCAGCAGCGTAGCCCTGGACAGACCAACTACCGGGGAGCTGTTTTTT. Amino acids: CASSVALDRPTTGELFF.

This clonotype was counted ten times or more. V usage is TRBV4-1 and J usage is TRBJ2-7; TRBD1 matches at 9 bases. Germline V gene data show CDR1 as MGHRA and CDR2 as YSYEKL. The trim removed 7 bases at V and 1 base at J, leaving 8 bases unmatched. This CDR3 region has 15 residues. The CDR3 nucleotides read TGCGCCAGCAACTCCCCAGGGACAGGGTCCTACGAGCAGTACTTC. Its translation is CASNSPGTGSYEQYF.

The chain recombines TRBV20-1 with TRBJ2-1; 10 bases are shared with TRBD2. The CDR3 spans 13 residues. V dropped 2 bases and J dropped 8; count of bases not matched to a gene: 3. Germline V gene sequence: CDR1 DFQATT, CDR2 SNEGSKA (reference sequence). CDR3 sequence: CSARLAGEDEQFF. The DNA for the CDR3 is TGCAGTGCTAGACTAGCGGGGGAGGATGAGCAGTTCTTC.

This clonotype was counted many times. This chain joins TRBV7-2 and TRBJ1-1; perhaps TRBD1 as D (5 bases). Germline CDR1 reads SGHTA; CDR2 reads FQGNSA. V was shortened by 7 bases and J by 8 bases, with 11 bases between the two germline ends. The CDR3 is 11 residues long. The CDR3 nucleotides are TGTGCCAGCATCTCAGGGAGGGAAGCTTTCTTT. The encoded protein is CASISGREAFF.

This clonotype was detected ten times or more. This chain connects TRBV6-4 to TRBJ2-3; the D is unclear. Trimming removed 0 bases at V and 0 bases at J, with 7 bases between. Germline CDR1 MRHNA, CDR2 SNTAGT. The CDR3 loop spans 15 amino acids. The CDR3: CASSDSKDSTDTQYF. The DNA for the CDR3 is TGTGCCAGCAGTGACTCGAAGGACAGCACAGATACGCAGTATTTT.

There are a few counts of this clonotype. The V call is TRBV7-9, the J call TRBJ2-3; 12 nucleotides agree with TRBD2. V lost 5 bases and J lost 2; bases outside the gene matches: 5. This CDR3 is 16 amino acids long. Germline V lookup: CDR1 SEHNR, CDR2 FQNEAQ (reference sequence). The CDR3 DNA sequence: TGTGCCAGCAGCGAAGGACTAGCGGGGTACACAGATACGCAGTATTTT. Its translation is CASSEGLAGYTDTQYF. The whole variable domain, remainder taken from reference TRBV7-9 and TRBJ2-3, is DTGVSQNPRHKITKRGQNVTFRCDPISEHNRLYWYRQTLGQGPEFLTYFQNEAQLEKSRLLSDRFSAERPKGSFSTLEIQRTEQGDSAMYLCASSEGLAGYTDTQYFGPGTRLTVL.

This chain connects TRBV19 to TRBJ2-2; possibly TRBD1 for D (5 bases). The CDR3 is 14 amino acids. Trimming pared 5 bases from V and 5 bases from J, leaving 12 bases between. CDR1 is LNHDA, CDR2 SQIVND, per germline (reference sequence). CDR3 amino acids: CASSWGRATGELFF. CDR3 sequence (DNA): TGTGCCAGTAGTTGGGGCAGGGCAACCGGGGAGCTGTTTTTT. The whole variable domain, remainder taken from reference TRBV19 and TRBJ2-2, is DGGITQSPKYLFRKEGQNVTLSCEQNLNHDAMYWYRQDPGQGLRLIYYSQIVNDFQKGDIAEGYSVSREKKESFPLTVTSAQKNPTAFYLCASSWGRATGELFFGEGSRLTVL.

A few counts support this clonotype. The chain has TRBV12-3 or TRBV12-4 and TRBJ2-7; D not certain. V lost 5 bases and J lost 6, with 17 bases in between. The CDR3 has 14 amino acids. The CDR3 sequence: CASSLESIATEQYF. CDR3 DNA: TGTGCCAGCAGTCTTGAATCAATCGCCACCGAGCAGTACTTC.